The rows below give T cell receptor beta chains drawn from one sample of a study of blood T cell repertoires in COVID-19. Data came from immunoSEQ multiplex PCR; TCRdb stores just in-frame clones and leaves some out. The sample consists of about 480,000 clones, around nine tenths of them appearing once. Input material: PBMCs or T cells enriched from blood (not recorded which). The receptors were gathered from a woman aged 40 to 55 who had recovered from COVID-19. Each CDR3 is given with its conserved first and last residue. The order of the fields is D gene, V gene, J gene, clone size, CDR3 DNA, CDR3 protein. D genes are given only for firm matches. A row's size may be missing; if present it is once, few, many or a size class.

D: -
V: TRBV15
J: TRBJ1-2
size: once
DNA: TGTGCCACCAGCAGAGATACTGGGCTGGGTGGCTACACCTTC
CDR3: CATSRDTGLGGYTF

D: -
V: TRBV4-1
J: TRBJ1-1
size: -
DNA: TGCGCCAGCAGCCAAGATAGGGCCGCGGGTACTGAAGCTTTCTTT
CDR3: CASSQDRAAGTEAFF

D: -
V: TRBV28
J: TRBJ1-5
size: -
DNA: TGTGCCAGCAGTTTCCAGGGGCGCAATCAGCCCCAGCATTTT
CDR3: CASSFQGRNQPQHF

D: -
V: TRBV21-1
J: TRBJ2-7
size: few
DNA: TGTGCCAGCAGCAAAGTCGTTTCCGGGACTAGCGGGAGATGGTACGAGCAGTACTTC
CDR3: CASSKVVSGTSGRWYEQYF

D: -
V: TRBV5-1
J: TRBJ1-2
size: -
DNA: TGCGCCAGCAGCAAAACCCCAGGGATCTACGGCTACACCTTC
CDR3: CASSKTPGIYGYTF

D: TRBD1
V: TRBV19
J: TRBJ1-2
size: -
DNA: TGTGCCAGTAGTACAAGACAGGGCTTGGGTAACTATGGCTACACCTTC
CDR3: CASSTRQGLGNYGYTF

D: TRBD1
V: TRBV4-3
J: TRBJ2-1
size: once
DNA: TGCGCCAGCAGCCAAGTAAGGGGACAGAGGACCAATGAGCAGTTCTTC
CDR3: CASSQVRGQRTNEQFF

D: TRBD2
V: TRBV7-2
J: TRBJ2-7
size: -
DNA: TGTGCCAGCAGCCCCCTCGGGTCCGGGACTAGGAAAGACTACGAGCAGTACTTC
CDR3: CASSPLGSGTRKDYEQYF

D: -
V: TRBV5-1
J: TRBJ2-2
size: -
DNA: TGCGCCAGCAGCTTAGACAGCACCGGGGAGCTGTTTTTT
CDR3: CASSLDSTGELFF

D: -
V: TRBV7-2
J: TRBJ1-2
size: -
DNA: TGTGCCAGCAGCTTAGGTGGAGGGTTGGATGGCTACACCTTC
CDR3: CASSLGGGLDGYTF

D: -
V: TRBV5-4
J: TRBJ1-2
size: once
DNA: TGTGCCAGCAGCTTGGTAGGGGGTGGTGGCTACACCTTC
CDR3: CASSLVGGGGYTF

D: -
V: TRBV7-2
J: TRBJ2-7
size: -
DNA: TGTGCCAGCAGCTTAGGATCAGGGACCTACGAGCAGTACTTC
CDR3: CASSLGSGTYEQYF

D: TRBD2
V: TRBV20-1
J: TRBJ2-7
size: -
DNA: TGCAGTGCTAGTTTAGGGGCTAGCGGCGATGAGCAGTACTTC
CDR3: CSASLGASGDEQYF

D: TRBD1
V: TRBV27
J: TRBJ2-1
size: once
DNA: TGTGCCAGCAGTTTATCCTGGACAGGGGCGGCCTACAATGAGCAGTTCTTC
CDR3: CASSLSWTGAAYNEQFF

D: -
V: TRBV18
J: TRBJ2-3
size: -
DNA: TGTGCCAGCTCACCCCCACAGGGCGTCGCGCAGTATTTT
CDR3: CASSPPQGVAQYF

D: TRBD2
V: TRBV10-3
J: TRBJ2-7
size: few
DNA: TGTGCCATCAGGGATAGCGGGAGCGGTTACGAGCAGTACTTC
CDR3: CAIRDSGSGYEQYF

D: -
V: TRBV5-8
J: TRBJ1-5
size: few
DNA: TGTGCCAGCAGCAAGACAGTTTATAGCAATCAGCCCCAGCATTTT
CDR3: CASSKTVYSNQPQHF

D: TRBD1
V: TRBV5-4
J: TRBJ1-1
size: -
DNA: TGTGCCAGCAGCCAAAGGACAGGGATGAACACTGAAGCTTTCTTT
CDR3: CASSQRTGMNTEAFF

D: TRBD2
V: TRBV7-2
J: TRBJ2-7
size: -
DNA: TGTGCCAGCAGCTTAGCAGGCTCAGGCGGGAGTCCCAACGAGCAGTACTTC
CDR3: CASSLAGSGGSPNEQYF

D: -
V: TRBV11-3
J: TRBJ2-3
size: -
DNA: TGTGCCAGCACACTCGGGGATCGGCGGGACACAGATACGCAGTATTTT
CDR3: CASTLGDRRDTDTQYF

D: TRBD1
V: TRBV4-3
J: TRBJ1-6
size: -
DNA: TGCGCCAGCAGCCAGAGTGGGCCAGGGGGGCGTTCACCCCTCCACTTT
CDR3: CASSQSGPGGRSPLHF

D: TRBD2
V: TRBV4-3
J: TRBJ2-5
size: -
DNA: TGCGCCAGCAGCCAAGATCATATGGGACTAGGAGGAGAGACCCAGTACTTC
CDR3: CASSQDHMGLGGETQYF